This T cell receptor (beta chain) derives from a study of shared clonotypes between healthy human individuals. Study details: Three CD4 naive, three CD4 memory, two CD8 naive and one CD8 memory plate were used per donor. Findings and caveats of the study: Among non-shared clonotypes, generation probabilities were lower than among those shared by all four donors.

As regards this clone: Its cognate antigen is unknown.

TCRdb's table, derived via immunoSEQ multiplex PCR, lists solely in-frame clones and lacks some. The sample has 550,000 to 850,000 clones; 72% are singletons. CDR1 and CDR2 (germline): MNHEY, SMNVEV (reference sequence). The length of the CDR3 is 15 residues. Trimming removed 5 bases from V and 7 bases from J, with 17 bases in between. Sequences were obtained from memory CD4+ T cells sorted from blood. Stated subset: CD45RA-negative fraction. The chain employs TRBV27 and TRBJ2-2, with D perhaps TRBD1 (6 bases). The receptor was derived from a woman in her twenties or thirties in good health. The CDR3 nucleotides are TGTGCCAGCAGTGCATACAGGGCTCCCAACGGGGAGCTGTTTTTT. This sequence encodes CASSAYRAPNGELFF.